The clone carrying this TCR beta chain was counted only a few times. This specimen comes from a study of tumor-infiltrating lymphocytes in localized non-small cell lung cancer. Study-level background: Several tumor histologies, both smoking statuses, and some post-neoadjuvant chemotherapy samples were included.

TCRdb's table, derived via immunoSEQ multiplex PCR, lists solely in-frame clones and lacks some. Seen here are 5,500 to 8,500 clones, 74% observed once, and the top ten hold around 7.1%. The sample comprised uninvolved lung tissue not adjacent to the tumor. This TCR came from a human donor with non-small cell lung cancer.

CDR3 nucleotide sequence: TGTGCCAGCAGCCCCCGGGTCTGGGAGACCCAGTACTTC. It codes for CASSPRVWETQYF. The chain combines TRBV11-2 with TRBJ2-5; D gene uncertain. Germline lookup yields CDR1 SGHAT and CDR2 FQNNGV. CDR3 length equals 13 residues. Trimming cost V 5 bases and J 5 bases, with 12 bases left between them. Looking up the rest from reference TRBV11-2 and TRBJ2-5 gives the full variable domain: EAGVAQSPRYKIIEKRQSVAFWCNPISGHATLYWYQQILGQGPKLLIQFQNNGVVDDSQLPKDRFSAERLKGVDSTLKIQPAKLEDSAVYLCASSPRVWETQYFGPGTRLLVL.